This T cell receptor (beta chain) was documented in a study of blood T cell repertoires in COVID-19. Background on the study: Material from acute and convalescent COVID-19 was sourced from the United States, Italy and Spain. Sample material is recorded as cDNA or gDNA derived from T cells, B-cell-depleted T cells, or PBMCs.

Original processing notes: Amplifying reference gene primers gave estimates of nucleated cell counts. The table came from immunoSEQ multiplex PCR; TCRdb's copy has only in-frame clones and leaves some out. V and J calls plus clone size are reproduced from that table; the DNA served to infer D and trimming. The sample lists 310,000 or so clones; roughly 87% were seen once. Seattle cases were enrolled at active infection and followed longitudinally. The clonotype was recovered from a man aged 25 to 40 with COVID-19, enrolled during active disease. Input material: peripheral blood.

CDR3 residues: CASSQRTGDLLWYEQYF. DNA for the CDR3: TGTGCCAGCAGCCAACGGACAGGGGACCTGCTGTGGTACGAGCAGTACTTC. The J gene is TRBJ2-7, the V gene TRBV7-2, with 9 bases that match TRBD1. This CDR3 is 17 amino acids long. The V segment lost 5 bases and the J segment 4 bases; nucleotides outside the gene matches: 15. CDR1 is SGHTA, CDR2 FQGNSA, per germline.